This T cell receptor (beta chain) is from a study of STAT3 mutations in large granular lymphocyte leukemia. General study findings and limits: Every T-cell large granular lymphocyte leukemia patient had at least one immunodominant TCR beta clonotype.

Comments on this clone: As yet, its antigen is unknown.

V was pared by 5 bases and J by 5 bases, with 12 bases between. Germline V gene lookup returns CDR1 SQVTM and CDR2 ANQGSEA. This CDR3 comprises 12 residues. Sequencing was performed with immunoSEQ multiplex PCR; in TCRdb, only in-frame clones are kept and a portion is missing. The profile shows around 29,000 clones, approximately 86% of them singletons. This receptor was obtained from a man between 60 and 75 years old with T-cell large granular lymphocyte leukemia. Some clones in this sample may be carry-over from other donors' samples. The gene calls are TRBV29-1 and TRBJ1-2, with D possibly matching TRBD1 (5 bases). Material for sequencing was peripheral blood mononuclear cells. The CDR3 here is CSVRGLGYGYTF. The CDR3 nucleotides read TGCAGCGTTCGGGGCCTAGGGTATGGCTACACCTTC.